These 23 T cell receptor beta chains share one sample of origin, sequenced in a study of T cells in Graves' hyperthyroidism and ophthalmopathy. Amplified TCR beta CDR3 regions derived from RNA transcripts. HTBI primers drove first-round RT-PCR of the TCR CDR3. TCRdb ran MiXCR on the multiplex PCR reads and lists one entry per CDR3 protein. Of approximately 560,000 distinct CDR3 sequences listed, about 43% are singletons. Source material: peripheral blood or thyroid tissue (not recorded which). The origin of the receptors is a woman younger than 30 with Graves' hyperthyroidism.

Comments on this clonotype: At one end the junction does not follow the germline gene, possibly because of a read error. The chain is built from TRBV29-1 and TRBJ1-2; tentative D call: TRBD1 (5 bases). The CDR3 covers 14 residues. The germline V gene encodes CDR1 SQVTM and CDR2 ANQGSEA. This CDR3 is CASSLGIQGYGYTF. Here the CDR3 DNA reads TGTGCCAGCAGCTTGGGGATCCAGGGCTATGGCTACACCTTC.

This clonotype was observed at least ten times. This chain links TRBV10-3 with TRBJ2-7, with 7 bases fitting TRBD1. CDR3 length equals 14 residues. The J segment lost 5 bases and the V segment lost 7 bases, leaving 11 bases of the junction unmatched. Per germline, CDR1 ENHRY and CDR2 SYGVKD. CDR3 amino acids: CAITRQGNSDEQYF. The CDR3 DNA sequence: TGTGCCATCACCAGACAGGGCAATTCGGACGAGCAGTACTTC.

The gene calls are TRBV7-6 and TRBJ2-7; 10 positions agree with TRBD2. Germline CDR1 and CDR2: SGHVS and FNYEAQ. With 8 bases clipped from V and 2 bases from J, the junction kept 9 bases outside the gene matches. This CDR3 has 15 amino acids. CDR3 bases: TGTGCCAGCTCCCCAAGCGGGAGGGTTCCCTACGAGCAGTACTTC. It codes for CASSPSGRVPYEQYF.

This clonotype was seen many times. This rearrangement joins TRBV10-3 to TRBJ1-2; the D gene is possibly TRBD1 (6 bases). Trimming cost V 2 bases and J 4 bases, with 8 bases left between them. From germline, CDR1 is ENHRY and CDR2 SYGVKD. This CDR3 comprises 13 residues. The CDR3: CAISETGSYGYTF. The CDR3 nucleotides read TGTGCCATCAGTGAGACAGGGAGCTATGGCTACACCTTC.

Points on this clonotype: A single base separates this from a much larger clone, so it may be a read error. This chain joins TRBV29-1 and TRBJ2-5; possible D gene TRBD1, 5 bases. Germline assignment: CDR1 SQVTM and CDR2 ANQGSEA. Trimming removed 4 bases from V and 5 bases from J, with 17 bases in between. The CDR3 is 14 residues long. CDR3 region: CSVAGRQGGETQYF. The DNA for the CDR3 is TGCAGCGTTGCAGGACGTCAGGGTGGGGAGACCCAGTACTTC.

As concerns this clonotype: The junction does not match germline at one end; this may be a read error. The CDR3 reads CAISYSDGADQETQYF. In DNA form, the CDR3 reads TGTGCCATCAGTTACTCCGATGGAGCGGATCAAGAGACCCAGTACTTC. V usage is TRBV6-5 and J usage is TRBJ2-5; TRBD2 is a possible D gene (5 bases). The CDR3 has 16 residues. The germline gives CDR1 MNHEY, CDR2 SVGAGI.

This rearrangement joins TRBV7-6 to TRBJ2-1; TRBD2 is a possible D gene (5 bases). Germline values: CDR1 SGHVS, CDR2 FNYEAQ. The CDR3 loop spans 14 amino acids. With 1 base removed from V and 7 bases from J, the gap between germline ends came to 11 bases. The CDR3: CASSLVPSGNEQFF. The DNA for the CDR3 is TGTGCCAGCAGCTTAGTTCCCTCGGGGAATGAGCAGTTCTTC.

The rearrangement uses TRBV4-1 and TRBJ2-7; 11 bases fit TRBD2. Germline values: CDR1 MGHRA, CDR2 YSYEKL. V lost 5 bases and J lost 2; bases outside the gene matches: 5. This CDR3 contains 15 residues. CDR3 in amino acids: CASSALLAGAYEQYF. CDR3 DNA: TGCGCCAGCAGCGCCCTACTAGCGGGGGCCTACGAGCAGTACTTC.

This clonotype was observed a handful of times. The rearrangement links TRBV7-2 to TRBJ2-5; 9 bases match TRBD1. Germline CDR1 SGHTA, CDR2 FQGNSA. J lost 6 bases, V lost 4 bases, and 3 bases had no gene match. This CDR3 has 13 amino acids. The CDR3 loop is CASSWGQGQTQYF. CDR3 DNA sequence: TGTGCCAGCAGCTGGGGACAGGGACAGACCCAGTACTTC.

This clonotype appeared once. This sequence joins TRBV2 and TRBJ1-1; TRBD1 matches at 7 bases. V was pared by 6 bases and J by 5 bases, with 12 bases of the junction left unmatched. CDR1 is SNHLY, CDR2 FYNNEI, per germline. This CDR3 is built from 15 residues. The CDR3 sequence: CASSQSRGARTEAFF. The CDR3 coding sequence is TGTGCCAGCAGCCAAAGCAGGGGGGCGAGGACTGAAGCTTTCTTT.

This clonotype has at least ten counts. The chain uses TRBV2 and TRBJ1-5, with 9 bases identical to TRBD1. The germline V gene has CDR1 SNHLY and CDR2 FYNNEI. There are 13 residues in the CDR3. V trimming: 4 bases; J trimming: 5 bases; junction bases outside the gene matches: 0. The CDR3 nucleotides are TGTGCCAGCAGTGGGACAGGGGATCAGCCCCAGCATTTT. This codes for CASSGTGDQPQHF.

This clonotype occurred many times. This chain links TRBV7-9 with TRBJ2-5, with 9 bases matching TRBD1. The CDR3 loop spans 14 amino acids. J was trimmed by 1 base and V by 5 bases; bases with no gene match: 2. Germline values: CDR1 SEHNR, CDR2 FQNEAQ (reference sequence). The CDR3 DNA is TGTGCCAGCAGCATGGACAGGGGCCAAGAGACCCAGTACTTC. Translation: CASSMDRGQETQYF.

The rearrangement joins TRBV9 to TRBJ1-1; possibly TRBD1 for D (5 bases). Trimming pared 4 bases from V and 8 bases from J, leaving 15 bases between. The CDR3 is made up of 13 amino acids. Germline assignment: CDR1 SGDLS and CDR2 YYNGEE. The CDR3 bases are TGTGCCAGCAGCCCCCGAGACAGTACAGAAGCTTTCTTT. Translating gives CASSPRDSTEAFF.

At least ten counts were recorded for this clonotype. J is TRBJ1-2 and V is TRBV25-1, with D unclear. The germline gives CDR1 MGHDK, CDR2 SYGVNS. Trimming removed 7 bases at V and 3 bases at J, with 0 bases between. The CDR3 spans 9 residues. The CDR3 bases are TGTGCCAGCAACTATGGCTACACCTTC. The encoded protein is CASNYGYTF.

The chain combines TRBV9 with TRBJ1-2; tentatively, D is TRBD1 (5 bases). Trimming removed 4 bases from V and 8 bases from J, with 15 bases in between. This CDR3 has 13 amino acids. CDR1 and CDR2 from the germline V gene are SGDLS and YYNGEE. The CDR3 nucleotides read TGTGCCAGCAGCCATGGCCAGGGAGACGGCTACACCTTC. Translated, it gives CASSHGQGDGYTF.

This clonotype occurred once. The V and J genes are TRBV29-1 and TRBJ1-2; D is possibly TRBD1 (5 bases). The length of the CDR3 is 9 residues. Germline CDR1 reads SQVTM; CDR2 reads ANQGSEA. Between the trimmed V and J ends, which lost 7 bases and 8 bases, there was a span of 8 bases. The CDR3 loop reads CSARQGYTF. The CDR3 DNA reads as TGCAGCGCCCGACAGGGCTACACCTTC.

This clonotype was counted only a few times. CDR3 region: CASRDRDFYEQYF. In nucleotides, the CDR3 is TGTGCCAGCAGGGACAGGGACTTCTACGAGCAGTACTTC. The J gene is TRBJ2-7, the V gene TRBV12-3 or TRBV12-4, with 8 bases that match TRBD1. Trimming removed 6 bases from V and 3 bases from J; junction bases left unmatched: 4. This CDR3 spans 13 amino acids.

This clonotype was detected once. The junction does not match germline at one end; this may be a read error. The gene calls are TRBV7-9 and TRBJ1-4; D is uncertain. CDR1 is SEHNR and CDR2 is FQNEAQ in the germline V gene (reference sequence). The CDR3 loop spans 14 amino acids. CDR3 in amino acids: CASSFGWGNEELFF. Here the CDR3 DNA reads TGTGCCAGCAGCTTTGGCTGGGGAAATGAAGAACTGTTTTTT.

DNA of the CDR3: TGTGCCAGCAGGCCCATGGAAGACCCAAGTCGCGAGCAGTACTTC. The encoded protein is CASRPMEDPSREQYF. This rearrangement joins TRBV7-3 to TRBJ2-7; D is unresolved. There are 15 residues in the CDR3. Germline values: CDR1 SGHTA, CDR2 FQGTGA. Trimming left V 6 bases short and J 6 bases short, with 21 bases between. The full variable domain, completed using reference TRBV7-3 and TRBJ2-7, is GAGVSQTPSNKVTEKGKYVELRCDPISGHTALYWYRQSLGQGPEFLIYFQGTGAADDSGLPNDRFFAVRPEGSVSTLKIQRTERGDSAVYLCASRPMEDPSREQYFGPGTRLTVT.

At least ten counts were recorded for this clonotype. The V gene is TRBV7-9, the J gene TRBJ1-6; 10 nucleotides match TRBD1. CDR3 size: 16 residues. The ends lost 4 bases at V and 7 bases at J; junction bases unmatched: 7. Germline loops: CDR1 SEHNR, CDR2 FQNEAQ (reference sequence). The CDR3 sequence: CASSWNRDRGNSPLHF. CDR3 DNA: TGTGCCAGCAGCTGGAACCGGGACAGGGGCAATTCACCCCTCCACTTT.

CDR3 protein: CSARHGGGKYEQYF. The CDR3 DNA is TGCAGTGCTAGACACGGCGGGGGAAAGTACGAGCAGTACTTC. V and J are TRBV20-1 and TRBJ2-7, with 7 bases matching TRBD2. The CDR3 is 14 residues long. CDR1 is DFQATT and CDR2 is SNEGSKA in the germline V gene (reference sequence). V lost 2 bases to trimming and J lost 4 bases; unmatched junction nucleotides: 8.

CDR3 in amino acids: CASSLEGTGIGEQYF. The DNA for the CDR3 is TGCGCCAGCAGCTTGGAGGGGACAGGCATCGGCGAGCAGTACTTC. The genes are TRBV10-2 and TRBJ2-7, with 8 bases aligning to TRBD1. The V gene end was trimmed by 6 bases and the J gene end by 6 bases; junction bases not matched to a gene: 13. This CDR3 is built from 15 residues. Germline V gene lookup returns CDR1 WSHSY and CDR2 SAAADI.

The table lists this clonotype with a count of one. V is TRBV29-1 and J is TRBJ2-5, with 7 bases identical to TRBD1. Germline CDR1 reads SQVTM; CDR2 reads ANQGSEA. This CDR3 contains 12 residues. Here the CDR3 reads CSAGQVGETQYF. CDR3 sequence (DNA): TGCAGTGCTGGACAGGTCGGGGAGACCCAGTACTTC.